A single sample gave rise to the 26 T cell receptor beta chains below, sequenced in a study of patients and donors after allogeneic stem cell transplantation. TCRdb re-analysed the RT-PCR reads in MiXCR, keeping a single row per CDR3 protein. In the table there are tens of thousands of distinct CDR3 sequences, roughly 5.1% of which are singletons. Source material: blood, either unsorted or a sorted T cell fraction (not recorded which). The receptors were gathered from a human donor who was either an allogeneic HSCT recipient or a stem cell or donor lymphocyte infusion donor (not recorded which). It is not recorded whose cells these are; they may come from a transplant donor.

This chain links TRBV5-6 with TRBJ2-2, with 7 bases matching TRBD2. The germline gives CDR1 SGHDT, CDR2 YYEEEE. V shed 4 bases and J 4 bases; nucleotides not matched to a gene: 7. The CDR3 consists of 15 residues. CDR3 residues: CASSHSGLVTGELFF. The CDR3 nucleotides read TGTGCCAGCAGCCACTCTGGACTAGTCACCGGGGAGCTGTTTTTT.

This clonotype has ten or more counts. The J gene is TRBJ2-7, the V gene TRBV19; 7 positions match TRBD2. Losses at the gene ends were 10 bases for V and 6 bases for J; bases not matched to a gene: 9. This CDR3 contains 12 residues. CDR1 and CDR2 from the germline V gene are LNHDA and SQIVND (reference sequence). The CDR3 loop reads CATRGGHGEQYF. Here the CDR3 DNA reads TGTGCCACCCGGGGAGGGCACGGCGAGCAGTACTTC.

This clonotype came up a few times. V is TRBV5-5 and J is TRBJ1-2, with TRBD1 identical over 9 bases. With V trimmed by 4 bases and J by 8 bases, 9 bases remained unmatched. CDR3 length: 14 residues. The V gene's germline CDR1 is SGHKS and CDR2 YYEKEE (reference sequence). The CDR3 DNA sequence: TGTGCCAGCAGCCAGGGGGGGACAGGGAGAGGCTACACCTTC. The encoded protein is CASSQGGTGRGYTF.

This clonotype was counted between two and nine times. The rearrangement links TRBV9 to TRBJ2-3; D not certain. V was trimmed by 0 bases and J by 2 bases, leaving 10 bases between them. The CDR3 has 15 amino acids. Germline assignment: CDR1 SGDLS and CDR2 YYNGEE. CDR3 sequence: CASSVGPTFTDTQYF. Here the CDR3 DNA reads TGTGCCAGCAGCGTAGGGCCGACCTTCACAGATACGCAGTATTTT.

This clonotype showed up many times. V is TRBV5-1 and J is TRBJ1-1; TRBD1 matches at 11 bases. This CDR3 contains 13 residues. Germline-derived CDR1 and CDR2 are SGHRS and YFSETQ. Trimming cost V 4 bases and J 11 bases; bases outside gene matches: 7. CDR3 in amino acids: CASSLGTGGSAFF. CDR3 sequence (DNA): TGCGCCAGCAGCCTCGGGACAGGGGGATCGGCTTTCTTT.

This clonotype was observed many times. J is TRBJ1-1 and V is TRBV28; D may be TRBD1 (5 bases). The CDR3 totals 17 residues. Between the trimmed V and J ends, which lost 8 bases and 4 bases, there was a span of 26 bases. Germline-derived CDR1 and CDR2 are MDHEN and SYDVKM. The CDR3 DNA is TGTGCCAGCCTTGGGGGAGGGCAACCTCCGTTTGGCACTGAAGCTTTCTTT. Translation gives CASLGGGQPPFGTEAFF.

This clonotype was seen only a few times. The V call is TRBV30, the J call TRBJ2-1; D remains unclear. V shed 8 bases and J shed 0 bases, with 8 bases lying between them. Looked up from germline, CDR1 is GTSNPN and CDR2 is SVGIG (reference sequence). The CDR3 covers 12 residues. The CDR3 nucleotides are TGTGCCGTAGGGCGCTCCTACAATGAGCAGTTCTTC. Amino acids: CAVGRSYNEQFF.

This clonotype was detected a few times. The V call is TRBV7-9, the J call TRBJ2-1; 7 bases map to TRBD1. J lost 4 bases, V lost 2 bases, and 11 bases had no gene match. Germline values: CDR1 SEHNR, CDR2 FQNEAQ (reference sequence). The CDR3 consists of 17 residues. Written as DNA, the CDR3 is TGTGCCAGCAGCTTAAGACTTAACAGGGGCCTTTACAATGAGCAGTTCTTC. It translates to CASSLRLNRGLYNEQFF.

This clonotype was seen many times. The rearrangement joins TRBV2 to TRBJ2-1, with 8 bases lining up with TRBD2. Trimming removed 2 bases from V and 4 bases from J; junction bases left unmatched: 16. Germline V gene data show CDR1 as SNHLY and CDR2 as FYNNEI. CDR3 size: 19 residues. DNA of the CDR3: TGTGCCAGCAGTGAAATTGGCGGGGGGCCGTCTCGTCCATACAATGAGCAGTTCTTC. Translation gives CASSEIGGGPSRPYNEQFF.

This clonotype has just a few counts. The chain joins TRBV18 to TRBJ1-5; D unclear. The CDR3 runs to 15 residues. V gave up 4 bases and J gave up 2 bases, with 12 bases separating them. Germline CDR1 reads KGHSH; CDR2 reads LQKENI. CDR3 amino acids: CASSLGERGNQPQHF. CDR3 sequence (DNA): TGTGCCAGCTCACTCGGGGAGCGGGGCAATCAGCCCCAGCATTTT.

This clonotype was seen at least ten times. The chain combines TRBV24-1 with TRBJ2-7, with 14 bases fitting TRBD2. The CDR3 extends over 16 amino acids. CDR1 is KGHDR and CDR2 is SFDVKD in the germline V gene. V was clipped by 2 bases and J by 4 bases; unmatched bases: 3. The CDR3 here is CATSDSGTSGRYEQYF. Written as DNA, the CDR3 is TGTGCCACCAGTGATTCTGGGACTAGCGGGAGATACGAGCAGTACTTC.

Many counts were recorded for this clonotype. The chain links TRBV5-1 to TRBJ2-1, with TRBD1 matching 10 bases. V was pared by 4 bases and J by 1 base, with 8 bases of the junction left unmatched. This CDR3 is 17 amino acids long. The germline V gene has CDR1 SGHRS and CDR2 YFSETQ. The CDR3 DNA follows: TGCGCCAGCAGCCCCAGGACAGGGGGGGATTCCTACAATGAGCAGTTCTTC. Protein product: CASSPRTGGDSYNEQFF.

This clonotype was counted ten times or more. The rearrangement joins TRBV2 to TRBJ1-6; no firm D call. From germline, CDR1 is SNHLY and CDR2 FYNNEI. The CDR3 is 14 amino acids. V was trimmed by 7 bases and J by 10 bases, leaving 17 bases between them. CDR3 sequence (DNA): TGTGCCAGCACCCAGGAGGGTTCCGGATCACCCCTCCACTTT. Protein product: CASTQEGSGSPLHF.

This clonotype was seen at least ten times. In DNA form, the CDR3 reads TGTGCCAGCAGCCCTTGGCGGGGGGCCGGCACAGATACGCAGTATTTT. As protein: CASSPWRGAGTDTQYF. This rearrangement joins TRBV27 to TRBJ2-3; 8 bases match TRBD2. The J segment lost 1 base and the V segment lost 6 bases, leaving 9 bases of the junction unmatched. Germline CDR1 is MNHEY and CDR2 is SMNVEV (reference sequence). The CDR3 covers 16 residues.

This clonotype was seen many times. The V and J genes are TRBV11-2 and TRBJ2-3; D ambiguous. CDR3 length: 13 residues. Trimming shortened V by 1 base and J by 2 bases, and 4 bases separated the two germline ends. CDR1 and CDR2 from the germline V gene are SGHAT and FQNNGV. CDR3 DNA sequence: TGTGCCAGCAGCTTAGGGCACACAGATACGCAGTATTTT. It yields the protein CASSLGHTDTQYF.

In this sample, this clonotype turned up a few times. This chain uses TRBV7-3 with TRBJ1-1; D unclear. Germline V CDR1 and CDR2: SGHTA, FQGTGA. Trimming left V 2 bases short and J 5 bases short, with 18 bases between. This CDR3 has 16 amino acids. CDR3 coding DNA: TGTGCCAGCAGCTTATCTATTAACAGTGCTGGGACTGAAGCTTTCTTT. Its translation: CASSLSINSAGTEAFF. Filled out from reference TRBV7-3 and TRBJ1-1, the complete variable domain reads GAGVSQTPSNKVTEKGKYVELRCDPISGHTALYWYRQSLGQGPEFLIYFQGTGAADDSGLPNDRFFAVRPEGSVSTLKIQRTERGDSAVYLCASSLSINSAGTEAFFGQGTRLTVV.

This clonotype has a count of ten or more. V and J are TRBV12-3 or TRBV12-4 and TRBJ2-3; 8 bases fit TRBD2. Trimming took 5 bases from V and 0 from J; bases not matched to a gene: 7. The CDR3 runs to 16 residues. CDR3 coding DNA: TGTGCCAGCAGTCCCCTAGCGGGTGTGAGCACAGATACGCAGTATTTT. Translating gives CASSPLAGVSTDTQYF.

There are many counts of this clonotype. The chain combines TRBV20-1 with TRBJ1-1; D uncertain. CDR3 length: 14 residues. V lost 8 bases and J lost 4, with 20 bases in between. Germline loops: CDR1 DFQATT, CDR2 SNEGSKA (reference sequence). CDR3: CSLSVGVRSTEAFF. For the CDR3, the DNA is TGCAGTCTATCAGTAGGAGTTCGTAGCACTGAAGCTTTCTTT.

This clonotype was found many times. The V and J genes are TRBV5-1 and TRBJ1-5, with TRBD1 matching over 8 bases. Trimming cost V 0 bases and J 2 bases; bases outside gene matches: 4. This CDR3 has 16 amino acids. CDR1 is SGHRS, CDR2 YFSETQ, per germline. CDR3 loop: CASSLAGDRRNQPQHF. The CDR3 nucleotides are TGCGCCAGCAGCTTGGCCGGGGACAGGCGCAATCAGCCCCAGCATTTT.

This clonotype was detected ten times or more. The rearrangement links TRBV6-1 to TRBJ1-4; unclear D gene. This CDR3 has 14 amino acids. Deletions cut 7 bases from V and 8 bases from J, with 17 bases between. Germline-derived CDR1 and CDR2 are MNHNS and SASEGT. The CDR3: CASIQGPMREKLFF. In DNA form, the CDR3 reads TGTGCCAGCATTCAAGGACCCATGCGGGAAAAACTGTTTTTT.

This chain connects TRBV6-1 to TRBJ2-5; TRBD1 agrees at 9 bases. This CDR3 comprises 14 residues. V lost 6 bases to trimming and J lost 2 bases; unmatched junction nucleotides: 4. Germline V gene sequence: CDR1 MNHNS, CDR2 SASEGT. CDR3 region: CASRVTGGQETQYF. CDR3 nucleotides: TGTGCCAGCAGGGTGACAGGGGGACAAGAGACCCAGTACTTC.

This sequence joins TRBV6-1 and TRBJ1-4, with 9 bases identical to TRBD1. This CDR3 is 15 amino acids long. V gave up 4 bases and J gave up 8 bases; unmatched junction bases: 8. Germline V gene sequence: CDR1 MNHNS, CDR2 SASEGT. This chain's CDR3 is CASSATGGGEEKLFF. The CDR3 DNA is TGTGCCAGCAGTGCAACAGGGGGCGGGGAGGAAAAACTGTTTTTT.

This clonotype was recorded many times. This chain links TRBV3-1 with TRBJ1-1; no firm D call. The CDR3 has 14 residues. Germline CDR1 reads LGHDT; CDR2 reads YNNKEL (reference sequence). V lost 2 bases and J lost 0, with 7 bases in between. CDR3 sequence: CASSQNRMNTEAFF. Here the CDR3 DNA reads TGTGCCAGCAGCCAAAACCGGATGAACACTGAAGCTTTCTTT.

This clonotype was detected only a few times. This chain joins TRBV15 and TRBJ1-1, with D possibly TRBD1 on 6 matching bases. V lost 8 bases and J 6 bases, leaving 22 bases between the germline ends. Germline V gives CDR1 LNHNV, CDR2 YYDKDF (reference sequence). The CDR3 length is 15 residues. CDR3 region: CATREGVFQGAEAFF. CDR3 in DNA: TGTGCCACCCGTGAGGGGGTCTTTCAAGGCGCTGAAGCTTTCTTT.

The chain combines TRBV7-9 with TRBJ2-7; TRBD2 agrees at 14 bases. V trimming: 5 bases; J trimming: 4 bases; junction bases outside the gene matches: 7. The CDR3 covers 16 residues. Germline V lookup: CDR1 SEHNR, CDR2 FQNEAQ (reference sequence). The DNA for the CDR3 is TGTGCCAGCAGCATCCCCGGGACTAGCGGGAGATACGAGCAGTACTTC. This gives the protein CASSIPGTSGRYEQYF.

This clonotype was observed a handful of times. The chain couples TRBV20-1 to TRBJ2-3; 14 positions agree with TRBD2. The CDR3 runs 18 residues. In germline, CDR1 is DFQATT, CDR2 SNEGSKA (reference sequence). V lost 4 bases and J lost 6; bases outside the gene matches: 15. Written as DNA, the CDR3 is TGCAGTGCTATTTTTTGGACCGGGACTAGCGGGGGCGCGGATACGCAGTATTTT. The encoded protein is CSAIFWTGTSGGADTQYF.